This T cell receptor beta chain was observed in a study of T cells after posttransplantation cyclophosphamide. V trimming: 4 bases; J trimming: 5 bases; junction bases outside the gene matches: 14. The CDR3 is made up of 19 amino acids. Germline CDR1 is SGHAT and CDR2 is FQNNGV. Busulfan-fludarabine conditioning, marrow transplant, and cyclophosphamide on days +3 and +4 were administered. Using immunoSEQ multiplex PCR, the repertoire was profiled, and TCRdb retains in-frame clones only, with some absent. The sample records roughly 20,000 clones, about nine tenths being singletons. This rearrangement joins TRBV11-2 to TRBJ2-2; the match to TRBD2 covers 12 bases. This TCR came from a female patient aged 35 to 55 who received an allogeneic stem cell transplant from a related donor, was CMV-positive, and had no GVHD. Some of the T cells might come from the graft donor. The starting material was PBMCs, obtained after allogeneic stem cell transplant with posttransplant cyclophosphamide. This CDR3 is CASSSLWTSGKPGTGELFF. The CDR3 DNA is TGTGCCAGCAGCTCCCTTTGGACTAGCGGGAAGCCCGGTACCGGGGAGCTGTTTTTT.